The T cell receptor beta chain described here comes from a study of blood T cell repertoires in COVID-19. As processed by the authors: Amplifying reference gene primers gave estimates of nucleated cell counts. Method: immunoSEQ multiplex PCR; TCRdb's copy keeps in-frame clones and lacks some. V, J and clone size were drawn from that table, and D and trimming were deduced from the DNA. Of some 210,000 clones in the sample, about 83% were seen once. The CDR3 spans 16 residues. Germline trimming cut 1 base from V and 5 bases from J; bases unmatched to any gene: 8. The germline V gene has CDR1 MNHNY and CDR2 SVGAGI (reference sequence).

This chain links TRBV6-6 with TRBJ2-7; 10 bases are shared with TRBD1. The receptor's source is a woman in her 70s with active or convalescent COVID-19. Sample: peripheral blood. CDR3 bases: TGTGCCAGCAGTTACTACCGGGACAGGGGATTGGACGAGCAGTACTTC. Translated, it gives CASSYYRDRGLDEQYF.